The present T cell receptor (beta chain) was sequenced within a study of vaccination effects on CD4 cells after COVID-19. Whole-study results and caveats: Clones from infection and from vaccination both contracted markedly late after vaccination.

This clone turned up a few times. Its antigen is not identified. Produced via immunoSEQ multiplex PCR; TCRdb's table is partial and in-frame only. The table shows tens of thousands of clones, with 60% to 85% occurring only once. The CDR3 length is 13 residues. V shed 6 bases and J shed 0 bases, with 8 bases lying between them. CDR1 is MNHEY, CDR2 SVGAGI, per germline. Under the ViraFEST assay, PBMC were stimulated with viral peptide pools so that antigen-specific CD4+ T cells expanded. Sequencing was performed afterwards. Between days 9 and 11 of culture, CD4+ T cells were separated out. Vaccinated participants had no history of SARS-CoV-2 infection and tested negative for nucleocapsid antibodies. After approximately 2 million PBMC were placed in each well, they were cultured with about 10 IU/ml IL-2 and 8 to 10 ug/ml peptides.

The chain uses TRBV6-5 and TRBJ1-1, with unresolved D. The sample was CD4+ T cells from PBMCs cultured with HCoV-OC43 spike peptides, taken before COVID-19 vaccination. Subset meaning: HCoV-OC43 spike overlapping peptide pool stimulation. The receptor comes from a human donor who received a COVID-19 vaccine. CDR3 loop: CASSLELNTEAFF. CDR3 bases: TGTGCCAGCAGCCTAGAGTTGAACACTGAAGCTTTCTTT.